This TCR beta chain was identified in a study of shared clonotypes between healthy human individuals. Study-wide context: Every donor yielded three CD4 naive, three CD4 memory, two CD8 naive and one CD8 memory plate.

Study outcomes and limitations: Naive subsets tended to show greater estimated richness than memory subsets.

Profiling relied on immunoSEQ multiplex PCR, and the TCRdb table lists in-frame clones only, not all of them. The sample records roughly 760,000 clones, 74% being singletons. Notes on this clone: Its target is unknown.

The germline V and J ends were trimmed by 5 bases and 0 bases, with 13 bases remaining between them. Germline assignment: CDR1 MDHEN and CDR2 SYDVKM. There are 15 residues in the CDR3. The origin of this receptor is a woman in her thirties in good health. The chain uses TRBV28 and TRBJ1-1; maybe TRBD1 (5 bases). Sequenced input: memory CD4+ T cells sorted from blood. Stated subset: CD45RA-negative fraction. The CDR3 nucleotides are TGTGCCAGCAGTGAGCGGGGCTCCATGAACACTGAAGCTTTCTTT. The encoded protein is CASSERGSMNTEAFF.